The rows below give T cell receptor beta chains drawn from one sample of a study of Ad26.COV2.S vaccination and SARS-CoV-2 variants. The data were produced by immunoSEQ multiplex PCR, yet TCRdb's version contains in-frame clones alone and is incomplete. This table has some 390,000 clones, approximately 86% appearing once. This sample comprised peripheral blood, obtained in a trial of Ad26.COV2.S vaccine versus placebo. These receptor sequences come from a person aged 18-65 years who received the Ad26.COV2.S COVID-19 vaccine or a placebo. The CDR3 runs from the conserved cysteine through the conserved F or W. A D gene is named only where the DNA matches it firmly. Size values are once, few and many counts, or a class for expanded clones, and some rows have none.

size: .; D: TRBD1; V: TRBV18; J: TRBJ2-5; CDR3: CASSPPDREETQYF; DNA: TGTGCCAGCTCACCACCGGACAGGGAAGAGACCCAGTACTTC
size: .; D: .; V: TRBV25-1; J: TRBJ1-3; CDR3: CASSGRGILSGNTIYF; DNA: TGTGCCAGCAGTGGGCGTGGGATTCTCTCTGGAAACACCATATATTTT
size: .; D: TRBD1; V: TRBV6-5; J: TRBJ1-2; CDR3: CASSYSTGQIYGYTF; DNA: TGTGCCAGCAGTTACTCTACGGGACAGATCTATGGCTACACCTTC
size: .; D: .; V: TRBV7-2; J: TRBJ1-1; CDR3: CASSQVNTEAFF; DNA: TGTGCCAGCAGCCAAGTGAACACTGAAGCTTTCTTT
size: .; D: TRBD1; V: TRBV11-2; J: TRBJ1-6; CDR3: CASSSTGGISPLHF; DNA: TGTGCCAGCAGCTCGACAGGGGGGATTTCACCCCTCCACTTT
size: .; D: .; V: TRBV20-1; J: TRBJ2-5; CDR3: CSAHWGKTQYF; DNA: TGCAGCGCCCATTGGGGAAAGACCCAGTACTTC
size: .; D: .; V: TRBV30; J: TRBJ1-1; CDR3: CAWSLISGTEAFF; DNA: TGTGCCTGGAGTTTGATCAGTGGAACTGAAGCTTTCTTT
size: .; D: .; V: TRBV5-4; J: TRBJ1-2; CDR3: CASSAPLRWGRDGYTF; DNA: TGTGCCAGCAGCGCCCCCCTGCGCTGGGGGCGCGATGGCTACACCTTC
size: .; D: TRBD1; V: TRBV2; J: TRBJ1-2; CDR3: CASSPQGGYGYTF; DNA: TGTGCCAGCAGTCCTCAGGGGGGCTATGGCTACACCTTC
size: .; D: .; V: TRBV6-6; J: TRBJ1-1; CDR3: CASSYGLSGNTEAFF; DNA: TGTGCCAGCAGTTACGGTTTGTCTGGGAACACTGAAGCTTTCTTT
size: .; D: TRBD1; V: TRBV7-2; J: TRBJ1-2; CDR3: CASSLEQGAPRGYTF; DNA: TGTGCCAGCAGCTTAGAACAGGGGGCGCCGAGAGGCTACACCTTC
size: .; D: .; V: TRBV3-1/TRBV3-2; J: TRBJ2-7; CDR3: CASSPNKMGRLLEQYF; DNA: TGTGCCAGCAGCCCGAACAAGATGGGTCGACTACTCGAGCAGTACTTC
size: .; D: .; V: TRBV27; J: TRBJ1-1; CDR3: CASRSSTVRTNTEAFF; DNA: TGTGCCAGCAGATCCTCGACAGTCCGAACCAACACTGAAGCTTTCTTT
size: .; D: .; V: TRBV6-2/TRBV6-3; J: TRBJ1-1; CDR3: CASSYPPQGGYTEAFF; DNA: TGTGCCAGCAGTTACCCGCCACAGGGAGGGTACACTGAAGCTTTCTTT
size: .; D: .; V: TRBV11-2; J: TRBJ2-1; CDR3: CASSSLWKGSGEQFF; DNA: TGTGCCAGCAGCTCGCTTTGGAAGGGCTCGGGGGAGCAGTTCTTC
size: .; D: TRBD1; V: TRBV6-5; J: TRBJ2-2; CDR3: CASTTGDANTGELFF; DNA: TGTGCCAGCACTACAGGGGACGCGAACACCGGGGAGCTGTTTTTT
size: .; D: .; V: TRBV7-9; J: TRBJ1-2; CDR3: CASSLRQGYGYTF; DNA: TGTGCCAGCAGCTTAAGGCAGGGCTATGGCTACACCTTC
size: .; D: .; V: TRBV5-5; J: TRBJ1-4; CDR3: CASSLGQARHNEKLFF; DNA: TGTGCCAGCAGCTTGGGACAGGCGCGTCATAATGAAAAACTGTTTTTT
size: once; D: TRBD1; V: TRBV6-1; J: TRBJ1-4; CDR3: CASSETLTGLREKLFF; DNA: TGTGCCAGCAGTGAAACGCTGACAGGGTTGCGCGAAAAACTGTTTTTT
size: once; D: .; V: TRBV7-7; J: TRBJ2-2; CDR3: CASSLAPRGTGELFF; DNA: TGTGCTAGCAGCTTAGCACCGAGGGGTACCGGGGAGCTGTTTTTT
size: .; D: TRBD1; V: TRBV10-3; J: TRBJ1-1; CDR3: CAISEHRGNTEAFF; DNA: TGTGCCATCAGTGAGCACAGGGGGAACACTGAAGCTTTCTTT
size: .; D: .; V: TRBV5-1; J: TRBJ2-7; CDR3: CASSLGLGYEQYF; DNA: TGCGCCAGCAGCCTGGGACTCGGCTACGAGCAGTACTTC
size: .; D: TRBD1; V: TRBV5-1; J: TRBJ1-5; CDR3: CASSSYRGPVQPQHF; DNA: TGCGCCAGCAGCTCATACAGGGGGCCCGTTCAGCCCCAGCATTTT
size: few; D: .; V: TRBV4-2; J: TRBJ1-2; CDR3: CASSQLQTGGINYGYTF; DNA: TGTGCCAGCAGCCAACTCCAGACAGGCGGGATTAACTATGGCTACACCTTC
size: .; D: .; V: TRBV2; J: TRBJ2-3; CDR3: CASSLTTLGRDTQYF; DNA: TGTGCCAGCAGTCTGACGACCTTAGGACGCGATACGCAGTATTTT
size: .; D: TRBD2; V: TRBV10-3; J: TRBJ2-1; CDR3: CAISRTSGVLQDEQFF; DNA: TGTGCCATCAGCCGGACTAGCGGGGTCCTACAGGATGAGCAGTTCTTC
size: once; D: TRBD1; V: TRBV6-1; J: TRBJ2-6; CDR3: CASSEPTGTGANVLTF; DNA: TGTGCCAGCAGTGAACCGACAGGGACCGGGGCCAACGTCCTGACTTTC
size: .; D: .; V: TRBV4-3; J: TRBJ1-1; CDR3: CASSQRPGGEAFF; DNA: TGCGCCAGCAGCCAAAGGCCAGGTGGTGAAGCTTTCTTT
size: .; D: .; V: TRBV6-5; J: TRBJ2-7; CDR3: CASSYSPRTEQYF; DNA: TGTGCCAGCAGTTACTCGCCCCGTACCGAGCAGTACTTC
size: .; D: .; V: TRBV19; J: TRBJ2-1; CDR3: CASSIVPLRNEQFF; DNA: TGTGCCAGTAGTATAGTGCCCCTACGGAATGAGCAGTTCTTC
size: .; D: TRBD1; V: TRBV30; J: TRBJ1-5; CDR3: CAWSFGQGNQPQHF; DNA: TGTGCCTGGAGTTTCGGACAGGGCAATCAGCCCCAGCATTTT
size: .; D: TRBD2; V: TRBV10-2; J: TRBJ2-3; CDR3: CASSEPYLSGGRTDTQYF; DNA: TGCGCCAGCAGTGAGCCATATCTGAGCGGGGGGCGCACAGATACGCAGTATTTT
size: .; D: .; V: TRBV19; J: TRBJ1-5; CDR3: CASMAGVGNQPQHF; DNA: TGTGCCAGTATGGCGGGTGTAGGCAATCAGCCCCAGCATTTT
size: .; D: .; V: TRBV6-6; J: TRBJ1-1; CDR3: CASSRDTEAFF; DNA: TGTGCCAGCAGTAGGGATACTGAAGCTTTCTTT
size: few; D: .; V: TRBV7-9; J: TRBJ2-1; CDR3: CASSLLRTKGDEQFF; DNA: TGTGCCAGCAGCTTACTTAGGACTAAAGGCGATGAGCAGTTCTTC
size: .; D: .; V: TRBV5-4; J: TRBJ1-2; CDR3: CASSFGGTGYTF; DNA: TGTGCCAGCAGCTTTGGGGGGACTGGCTACACCTTC
size: .; D: .; V: TRBV6-1; J: TRBJ1-2; CDR3: CASSEAGQGSDGYTF; DNA: TGTGCCAGCAGTGAAGCGGGGCAGGGGTCTGACGGCTACACCTTC
size: .; D: .; V: TRBV5-4; J: TRBJ2-2; CDR3: CASSLLGLPTTGTGELFF; DNA: TGTGCCAGCAGCTTGCTGGGACTCCCTACAACTGGCACCGGGGAGCTGTTTTTT
size: .; D: .; V: TRBV5-5; J: TRBJ1-1; CDR3: CASSLVGVKNTEAFF; DNA: TGTGCCAGCAGCTTGGTAGGGGTAAAGAACACTGAAGCTTTCTTT
size: once; D: TRBD1; V: TRBV28; J: TRBJ1-5; CDR3: CASSSRDREDQPQHF; DNA: TGTGCCAGCAGTTCGCGAGACAGGGAGGATCAGCCCCAGCATTTT
size: .; D: .; V: TRBV3-1/TRBV3-2; J: TRBJ1-2; CDR3: CASSLGGGYGYTF; DNA: TGTGCCAGCAGCCTAGGAGGGGGATATGGCTACACCTTC
size: .; D: .; V: TRBV7-9; J: TRBJ1-1; CDR3: CASSLAQGTGTEAFF; DNA: TGTGCCAGCAGCTTAGCGCAAGGGACGGGGACTGAAGCTTTCTTT
size: .; D: .; V: TRBV15; J: TRBJ2-7; CDR3: CATSREVEGGHEQYF; DNA: TGTGCCACCAGCAGAGAAGTTGAGGGAGGTCACGAGCAGTACTTC
size: .; D: .; V: TRBV14; J: TRBJ2-2; CDR3: CAGSRTANTGELFF; DNA: TGTGCCGGCAGCCGGACGGCGAACACCGGGGAGCTGTTTTTT
size: .; D: .; V: TRBV6-5; J: TRBJ1-1; CDR3: CASSYGQATEAFF; DNA: TGTGCCAGCAGTTATGGCCAGGCCACTGAAGCTTTCTTT
size: .; D: .; V: TRBV4-1; J: TRBJ1-2; CDR3: CASSHRIRDPGYTF; DNA: TGCGCCAGCAGCCATAGAATTCGGGATCCTGGCTACACCTTC
size: .; D: .; V: TRBV4-1; J: TRBJ1-4; CDR3: CASSHSGGVNEKLFF; DNA: TGCGCCAGCAGCCACTCCGGGGGTGTGAATGAAAAACTGTTTTTT
size: .; D: .; V: TRBV4-1; J: TRBJ2-5; CDR3: CASSQFFPRETQYF; DNA: TGCGCCAGCAGCCAATTTTTTCCACGTGAGACCCAGTACTTC
size: .; D: TRBD1; V: TRBV3-1/TRBV3-2; J: TRBJ1-1; CDR3: CASSQDLAGGAPFF; DNA: TGTGCCAGCAGCCAAGATCTGGCAGGGGGCGCGCCTTTCTTT
size: .; D: .; V: TRBV6-2/TRBV6-3; J: TRBJ1-1; CDR3: CASSYEWAGNTEAFF; DNA: TGTGCCAGCAGTTACGAGTGGGCAGGGAACACTGAAGCTTTCTTT
size: .; D: .; V: TRBV7-2; J: TRBJ2-5; CDR3: CASRLTRGSQETQYF; DNA: TGTGCCAGCAGGTTGACAAGGGGGAGTCAAGAGACCCAGTACTTC
size: .; D: .; V: TRBV6-6; J: TRBJ1-1; CDR3: CASSYGGNAEAFF; DNA: TGTGCCAGCAGTTACGGGGGAAATGCTGAAGCTTTCTTT
size: .; D: .; V: TRBV6-1; J: TRBJ2-7; CDR3: CASSNAGTPRDEQYF; DNA: TGTGCCAGCAGTAACGCCGGGACGCCAAGGGACGAGCAGTACTTC
size: few; D: TRBD1; V: TRBV2; J: TRBJ1-3; CDR3: CAGRDRGNTIYF; DNA: TGTGCCGGCCGGGACAGAGGAAACACCATATATTTT